The clone carrying this TCR beta chain was counted at least ten times. Its antigen remains unknown. Unique molecular identifiers featured in how the TCRbeta library was prepared. TCRdb independently ran MiXCR on the PCR reads; one entry per CDR3 protein. The data hold 40,000 to 60,000 distinct CDR3 sequences, with around 8.8% observed a single time. These data are taken from a study of T-cell reconstitution after alpha-beta-depleted transplantation in children. From germline, CDR1 is DFQATT and CDR2 SNEGSKA (reference sequence). The CDR3 is 13 residues long. V was clipped by 6 bases and J by 3 bases, with 14 bases between them. General observations from the study: Most T-cell counts and diversity one year after the transplant came from T cells that were newly produced.

The origin of this receptor is a male patient aged 2 to 9 who had a stem cell transplant for chronic granulomatous disease, so the T cells may come from the graft donor. This rearrangement joins TRBV20-1 to TRBJ1-2; D remains unclear. The sequencing used PBMCs, mostly from graft donor cells, collected 60 days after TCRalphabeta/CD19-depleted stem cell transplant. This CDR3 is CSANPLWDYGYTF. CDR3 sequence (DNA): TGCAGTGCCAACCCTTTATGGGACTATGGCTACACCTTC.